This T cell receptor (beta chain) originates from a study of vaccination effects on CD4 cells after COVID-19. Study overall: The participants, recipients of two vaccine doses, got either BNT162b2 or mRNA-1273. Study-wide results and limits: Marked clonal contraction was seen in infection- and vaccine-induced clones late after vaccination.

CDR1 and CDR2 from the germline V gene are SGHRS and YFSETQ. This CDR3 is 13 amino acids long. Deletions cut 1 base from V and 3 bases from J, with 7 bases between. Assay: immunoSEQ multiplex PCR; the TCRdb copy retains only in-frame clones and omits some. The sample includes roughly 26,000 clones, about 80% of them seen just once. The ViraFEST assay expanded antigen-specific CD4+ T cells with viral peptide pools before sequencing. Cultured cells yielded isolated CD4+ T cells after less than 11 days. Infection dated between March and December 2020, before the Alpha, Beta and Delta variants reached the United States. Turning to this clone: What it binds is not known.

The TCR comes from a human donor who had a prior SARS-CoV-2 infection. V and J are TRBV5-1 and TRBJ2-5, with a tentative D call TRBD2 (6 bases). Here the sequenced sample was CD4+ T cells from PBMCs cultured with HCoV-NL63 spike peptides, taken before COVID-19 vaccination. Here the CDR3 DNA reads TGCGCCAGCAGCTTGCCGGGGGAAGAGACCCAGTACTTC. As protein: CASSLPGEETQYF.